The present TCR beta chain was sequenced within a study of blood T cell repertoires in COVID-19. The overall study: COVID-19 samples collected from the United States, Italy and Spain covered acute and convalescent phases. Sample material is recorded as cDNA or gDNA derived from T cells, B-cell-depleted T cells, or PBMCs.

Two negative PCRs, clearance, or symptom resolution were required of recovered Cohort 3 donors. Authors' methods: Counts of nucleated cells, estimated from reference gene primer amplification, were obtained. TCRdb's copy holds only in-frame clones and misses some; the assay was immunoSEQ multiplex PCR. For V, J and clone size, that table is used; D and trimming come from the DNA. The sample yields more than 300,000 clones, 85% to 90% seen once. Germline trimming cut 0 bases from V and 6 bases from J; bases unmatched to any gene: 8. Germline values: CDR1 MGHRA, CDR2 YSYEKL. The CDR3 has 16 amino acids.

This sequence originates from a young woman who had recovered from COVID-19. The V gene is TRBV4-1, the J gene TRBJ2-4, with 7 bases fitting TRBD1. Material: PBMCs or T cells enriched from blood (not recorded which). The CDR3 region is CASSQEQGPVGNIQYF. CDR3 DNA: TGCGCCAGCAGCCAAGAACAGGGGCCTGTGGGAAACATTCAGTACTTC.